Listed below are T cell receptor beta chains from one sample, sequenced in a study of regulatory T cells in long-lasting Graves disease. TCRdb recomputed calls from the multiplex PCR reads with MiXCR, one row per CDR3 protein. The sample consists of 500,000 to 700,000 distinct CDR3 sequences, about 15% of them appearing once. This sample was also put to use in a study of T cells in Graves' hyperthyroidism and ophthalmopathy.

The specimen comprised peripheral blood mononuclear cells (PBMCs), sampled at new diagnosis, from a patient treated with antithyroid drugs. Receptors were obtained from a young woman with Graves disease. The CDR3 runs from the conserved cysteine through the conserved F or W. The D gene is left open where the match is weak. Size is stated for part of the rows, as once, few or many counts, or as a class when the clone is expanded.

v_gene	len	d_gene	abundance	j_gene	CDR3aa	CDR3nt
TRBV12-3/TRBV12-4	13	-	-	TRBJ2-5	CASSLKGIETQYF	TGTGCCAGCAGTTTAAAGGGGATAGAGACCCAGTACTTC
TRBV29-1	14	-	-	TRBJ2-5	CSVARDNGQETQYF	TGCAGCGTGGCCCGGGACAACGGTCAAGAGACCCAGTACTTC
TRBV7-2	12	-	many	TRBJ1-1	CASSQGGTEAFF	TGTGCCAGCAGTCAGGGTGGCACTGAAGCTTTCTTT
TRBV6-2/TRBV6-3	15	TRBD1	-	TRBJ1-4	CASKGRTGAREKLFF	TGTGCCAGCAAGGGGAGGACAGGGGCCCGTGAAAAACTGTTTTTT
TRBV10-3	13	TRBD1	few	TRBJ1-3	CATGTGAGNTIYF	TGTGCCACCGGGACAGGGGCCGGAAACACCATATATTTT
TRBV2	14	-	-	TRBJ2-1	CASSEAQGINEQFF	TGTGCCAGCAGTGAAGCCCAGGGAATCAATGAGCAGTTCTTC
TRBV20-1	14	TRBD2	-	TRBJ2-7	CSARGSGNLYEQYF	TGCAGTGCTAGAGGCAGCGGGAATCTTTACGAGCAGTACTTC
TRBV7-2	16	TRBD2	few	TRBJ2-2	CASTLAGVLGTGELFF	TGTGCCAGCACCTTAGCGGGGGTTTTAGGGACCGGGGAGCTGTTTTTT
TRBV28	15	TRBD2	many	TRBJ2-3	CASSPQVGGTDTQYF	TGTGCCAGCAGTCCCCAGGTGGGAGGGACAGATACGCAGTATTTT
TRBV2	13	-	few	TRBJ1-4	CASEGIANEKLSF	TGTGCCAGCGAGGGGATTGCTAATGAAAAACTGTCTTTT
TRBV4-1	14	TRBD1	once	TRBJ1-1	CASTRGGGFPEAFF	TGCGCCAGCACGCGGGGAGGGGGCTTTCCTGAAGCTTTCTTT
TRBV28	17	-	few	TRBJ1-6	CASSFGRRTSKPSPLHF	TGTGCCAGCAGTTTTGGGAGGAGGACATCCAAACCTTCACCCCTCCACTTT
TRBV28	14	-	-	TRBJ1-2	CASSVGLENYGYTF	TGTGCCAGCAGTGTTGGCCTGGAAAACTATGGCTACACCTTC
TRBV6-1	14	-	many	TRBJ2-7	CASSVYGFRSEQYF	TGTGCCAGCAGTGTCTACGGATTCCGTAGCGAGCAGTACTTC
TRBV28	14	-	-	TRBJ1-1	CASIELHRNTEAFF	TGTGCCAGCATCGAATTACATAGGAACACTGAAGCTTTCTTT
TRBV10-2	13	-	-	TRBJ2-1	CASRTVLGDEQFF	TGCGCCAGCAGGACAGTCCTTGGCGATGAGCAGTTCTTC
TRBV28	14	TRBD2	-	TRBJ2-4	CASSVTAGNNIQYF	TGTGCCAGCTCAGTAACAGCGGGAAACAACATTCAGTACTTC
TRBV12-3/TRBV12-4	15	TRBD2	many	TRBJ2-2	CASRLAGGPSGELFF	TGTGCCAGCAGGCTAGCGGGAGGGCCGAGCGGGGAGCTGTTTTTT
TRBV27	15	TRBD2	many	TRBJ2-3	CASSASSLAGLTQYF	TGTGCCAGCAGCGCTAGTTCCCTAGCGGGGCTTACGCAGTATTTT
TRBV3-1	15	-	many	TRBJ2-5	CASRPPTGNRETQYF	TGTGCCAGCAGACCCCCTACCGGGAACAGAGAGACCCAGTACTTC
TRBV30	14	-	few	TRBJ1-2	CAWLDGRDGYGYTF	TGTGCCTGGTTGGACGGGCGTGACGGCTATGGCTACACCTTC
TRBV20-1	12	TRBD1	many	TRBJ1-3	CSATGQGNTIYF	TGCAGTGCCACGGGACAGGGAAACACCATATATTTT
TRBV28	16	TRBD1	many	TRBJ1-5	CASSPPGQGGRWPQHF	TGTGCCAGCAGTCCCCCTGGACAGGGGGGGAGGTGGCCCCAGCATTTT
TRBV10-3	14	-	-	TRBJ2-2	CAISGTPNTGELFF	TGTGCCATCAGTGGGACGCCGAACACCGGGGAGCTGTTTTTT
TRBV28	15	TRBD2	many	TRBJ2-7	CASRLQGAGRYEQYF	TGTGCCAGCCGACTACAAGGAGCGGGGAGGTACGAGCAGTACTTC
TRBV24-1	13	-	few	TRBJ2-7	CATIVDGAYEQYF	TGTGCCACCATCGTTGACGGGGCCTACGAGCAGTACTTC
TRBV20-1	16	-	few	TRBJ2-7	CSASYFSSWGRVEQYF	TGCAGTGCCAGTTATTTTTCATCCTGGGGAAGGGTCGAGCAGTACTTC
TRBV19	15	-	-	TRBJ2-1	CASRPNRDSGNEQFF	TGTGCCAGTAGACCCAATCGGGACTCGGGGAATGAGCAGTTCTTC
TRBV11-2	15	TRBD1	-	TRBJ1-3	CASSVMPGGGNTIYF	TGTGCCAGCAGCGTAATGCCAGGGGGCGGAAACACCATATATTTT